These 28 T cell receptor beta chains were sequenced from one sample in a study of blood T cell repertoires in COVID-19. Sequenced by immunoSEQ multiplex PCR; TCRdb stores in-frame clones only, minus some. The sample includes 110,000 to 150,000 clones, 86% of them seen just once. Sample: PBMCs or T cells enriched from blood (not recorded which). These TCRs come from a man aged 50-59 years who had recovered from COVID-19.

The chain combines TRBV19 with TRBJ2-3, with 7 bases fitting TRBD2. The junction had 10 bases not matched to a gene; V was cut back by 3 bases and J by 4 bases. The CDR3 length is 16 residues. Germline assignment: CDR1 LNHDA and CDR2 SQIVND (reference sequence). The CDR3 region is CASSITASGMADTQYF. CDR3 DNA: TGTGCCAGTAGTATTACGGCTAGCGGTATGGCAGATACGCAGTATTTT.

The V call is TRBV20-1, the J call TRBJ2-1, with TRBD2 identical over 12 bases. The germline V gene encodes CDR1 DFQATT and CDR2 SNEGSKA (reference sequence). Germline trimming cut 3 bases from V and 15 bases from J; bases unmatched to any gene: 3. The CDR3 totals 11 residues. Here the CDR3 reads CSARGLAGTFF. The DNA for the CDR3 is TGCAGTGCTAGGGGACTAGCGGGCACGTTCTTC.

The CDR3: CASSQVNYEQYF. CDR3 DNA: TGTGCCAGCAGCCAAGTTAACTACGAGCAGTACTTC. The J gene is TRBJ2-7, the V gene TRBV3-1 (or the pseudogene TRBV3-2); D gene ambiguous. Looked up from germline, CDR1 is LGHDT and CDR2 is YNNKEL (reference sequence). V was pared by 1 base and J by 3 bases, with 4 bases between. The CDR3 is made up of 12 amino acids.

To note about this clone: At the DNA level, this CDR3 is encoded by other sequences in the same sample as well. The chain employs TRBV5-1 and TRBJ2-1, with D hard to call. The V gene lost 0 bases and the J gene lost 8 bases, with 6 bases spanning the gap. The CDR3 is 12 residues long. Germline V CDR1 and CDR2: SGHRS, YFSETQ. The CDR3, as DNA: TGCGCCAGCAGCTTGGATTTAGATGAGCAGTTCTTC. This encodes CASSLDLDEQFF.

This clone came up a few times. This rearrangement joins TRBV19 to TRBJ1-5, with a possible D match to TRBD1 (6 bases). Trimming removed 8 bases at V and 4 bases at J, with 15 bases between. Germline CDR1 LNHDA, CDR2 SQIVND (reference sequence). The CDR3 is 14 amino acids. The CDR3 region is CASLGQSGNQPQHF. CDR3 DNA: TGTGCCAGTCTCGGACAGTCGGGGAATCAGCCCCAGCATTTT.

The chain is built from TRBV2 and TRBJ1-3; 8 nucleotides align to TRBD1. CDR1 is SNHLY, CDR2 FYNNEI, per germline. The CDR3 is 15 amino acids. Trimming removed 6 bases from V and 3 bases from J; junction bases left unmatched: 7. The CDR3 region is CASRRQGSSGNTIYF. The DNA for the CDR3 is TGTGCCAGCAGGAGACAGGGGTCAAGTGGAAACACCATATATTTT.

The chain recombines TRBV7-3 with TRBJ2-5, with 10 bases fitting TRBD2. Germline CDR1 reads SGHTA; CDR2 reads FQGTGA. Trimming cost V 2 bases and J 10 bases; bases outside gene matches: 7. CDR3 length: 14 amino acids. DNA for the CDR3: TGTGCCAGCAGCTTAGTAGCGGGGGGCGTTGGCCAGTACTTC. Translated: CASSLVAGGVGQYF. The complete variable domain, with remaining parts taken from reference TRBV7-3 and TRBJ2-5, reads GAGVSQTPSNKVTEKGKYVELRCDPISGHTALYWYRQSLGQGPEFLIYFQGTGAADDSGLPNDRFFAVRPEGSVSTLKIQRTERGDSAVYLCASSLVAGGVGQYFGPGTRLLVL.

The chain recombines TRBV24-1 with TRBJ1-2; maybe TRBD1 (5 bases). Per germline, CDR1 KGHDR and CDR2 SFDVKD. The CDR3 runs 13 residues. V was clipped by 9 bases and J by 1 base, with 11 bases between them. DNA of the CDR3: TGTGCCACCCAGGTTGACAGTAACTATGGCTACACCTTC. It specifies CATQVDSNYGYTF.

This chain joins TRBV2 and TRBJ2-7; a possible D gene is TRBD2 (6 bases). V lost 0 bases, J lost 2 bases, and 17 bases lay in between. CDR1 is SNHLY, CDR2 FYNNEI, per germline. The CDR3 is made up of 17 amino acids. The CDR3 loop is CASSEARGRRQTYEQYF. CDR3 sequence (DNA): TGTGCCAGCAGTGAAGCCCGGGGGAGACGCCAGACCTACGAGCAGTACTTC.

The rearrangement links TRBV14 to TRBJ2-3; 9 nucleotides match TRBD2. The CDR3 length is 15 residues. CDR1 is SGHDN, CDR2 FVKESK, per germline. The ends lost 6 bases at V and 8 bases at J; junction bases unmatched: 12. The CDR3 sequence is CASSPYQTSGPTQYF. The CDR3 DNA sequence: TGTGCCAGCAGTCCTTATCAGACTAGCGGCCCTACGCAGTATTTT.

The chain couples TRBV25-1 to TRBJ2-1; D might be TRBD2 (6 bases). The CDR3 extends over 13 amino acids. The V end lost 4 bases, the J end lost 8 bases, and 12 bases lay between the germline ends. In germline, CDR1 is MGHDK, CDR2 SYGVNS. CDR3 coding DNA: TGTGCCAGCAGTGCCCTATCGGGGGATGAGCAGTTCTTC. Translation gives CASSALSGDEQFF.

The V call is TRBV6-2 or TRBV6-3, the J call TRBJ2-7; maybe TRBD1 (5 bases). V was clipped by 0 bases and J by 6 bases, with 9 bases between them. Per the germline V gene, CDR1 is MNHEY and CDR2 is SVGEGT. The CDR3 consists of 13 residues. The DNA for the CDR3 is TGTGCCAGCAGTTACTCAGGGGCAGCCGAGCAGTACTTC. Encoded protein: CASSYSGAAEQYF.

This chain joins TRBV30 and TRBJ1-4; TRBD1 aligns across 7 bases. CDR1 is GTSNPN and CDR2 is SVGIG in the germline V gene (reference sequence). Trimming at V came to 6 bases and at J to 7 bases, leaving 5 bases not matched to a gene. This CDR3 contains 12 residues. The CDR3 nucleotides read TGTGCCTGCAACAGGGGAGGTGAAAAACTGTTTTTT. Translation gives CACNRGGEKLFF.

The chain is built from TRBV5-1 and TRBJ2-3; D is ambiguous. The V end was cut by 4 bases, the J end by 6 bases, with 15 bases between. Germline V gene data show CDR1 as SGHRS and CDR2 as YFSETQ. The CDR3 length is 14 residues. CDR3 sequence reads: CASSLTPGSDTQYF. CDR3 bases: TGCGCCAGCAGCCTCACACCGGGTTCGGATACGCAGTATTTT.

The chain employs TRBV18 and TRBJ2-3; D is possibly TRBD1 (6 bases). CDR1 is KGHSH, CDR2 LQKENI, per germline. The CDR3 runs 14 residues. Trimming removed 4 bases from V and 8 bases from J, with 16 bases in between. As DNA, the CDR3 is TGTGCCAGCTCACTCTCCGGACAGTCCAGTACGCAGTATTTT. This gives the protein CASSLSGQSSTQYF.

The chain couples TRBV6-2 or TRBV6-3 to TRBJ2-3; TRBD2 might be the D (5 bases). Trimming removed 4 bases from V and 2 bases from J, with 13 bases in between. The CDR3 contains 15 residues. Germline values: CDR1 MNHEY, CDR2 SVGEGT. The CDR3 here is CASSSRGGVTDTQYF. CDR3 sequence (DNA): TGTGCCAGCAGTTCTCGGGGTGGGGTCACAGATACGCAGTATTTT.

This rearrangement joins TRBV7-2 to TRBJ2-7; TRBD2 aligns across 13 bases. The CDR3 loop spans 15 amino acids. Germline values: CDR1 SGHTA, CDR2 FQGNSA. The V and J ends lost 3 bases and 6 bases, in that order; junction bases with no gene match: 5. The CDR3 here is CASSFGLAGVGEQYF. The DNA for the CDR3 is TGTGCCAGCAGCTTCGGACTAGCGGGAGTGGGCGAGCAGTACTTC.

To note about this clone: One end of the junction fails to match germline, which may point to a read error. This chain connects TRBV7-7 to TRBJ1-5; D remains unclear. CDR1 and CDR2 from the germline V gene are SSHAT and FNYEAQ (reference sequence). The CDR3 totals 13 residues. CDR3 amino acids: CASSLGRNQPQHF. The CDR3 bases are TGTGCTAGCAGCTTAGGGAGGAATCAGCCCCAGCATTTT.

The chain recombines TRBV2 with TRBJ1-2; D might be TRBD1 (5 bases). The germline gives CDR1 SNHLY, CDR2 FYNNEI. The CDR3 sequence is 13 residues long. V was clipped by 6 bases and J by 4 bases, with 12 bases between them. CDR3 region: CASSATVIYGYTF. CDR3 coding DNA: TGTGCCAGCAGCGCGACAGTAATCTATGGCTACACCTTC.

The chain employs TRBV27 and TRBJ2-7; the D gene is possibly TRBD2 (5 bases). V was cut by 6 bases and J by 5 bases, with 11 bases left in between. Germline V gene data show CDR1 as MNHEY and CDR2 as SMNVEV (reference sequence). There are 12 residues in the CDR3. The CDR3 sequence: CASSSAGDEQYF. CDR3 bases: TGTGCCAGCAGCTCTGCCGGGGACGAGCAGTACTTC.

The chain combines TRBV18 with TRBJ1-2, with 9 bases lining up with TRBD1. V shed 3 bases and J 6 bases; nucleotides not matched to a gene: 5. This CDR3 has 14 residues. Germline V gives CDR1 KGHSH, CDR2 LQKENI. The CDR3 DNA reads TGTGCCAGCTCACCGGGACAGGGCGTCGATGGCTACACCTTC. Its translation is CASSPGQGVDGYTF.

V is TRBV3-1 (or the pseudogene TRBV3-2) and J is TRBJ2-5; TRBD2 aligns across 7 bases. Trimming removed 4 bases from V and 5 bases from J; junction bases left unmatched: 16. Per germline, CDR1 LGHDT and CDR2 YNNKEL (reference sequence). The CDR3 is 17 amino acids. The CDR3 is CASSRPPSGAHLETQYF. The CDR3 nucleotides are TGTGCCAGCAGCCGACCCCCTAGCGGAGCCCATCTGGAGACCCAGTACTTC.

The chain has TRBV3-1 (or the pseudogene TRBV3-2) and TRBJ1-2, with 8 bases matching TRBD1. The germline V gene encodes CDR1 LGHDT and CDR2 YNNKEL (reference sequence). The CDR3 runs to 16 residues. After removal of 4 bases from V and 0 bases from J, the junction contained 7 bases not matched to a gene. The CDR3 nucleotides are TGTGCCAGCAGCCGAGGGACAGGAATATCTAACTATGGCTACACCTTC. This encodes CASSRGTGISNYGYTF.

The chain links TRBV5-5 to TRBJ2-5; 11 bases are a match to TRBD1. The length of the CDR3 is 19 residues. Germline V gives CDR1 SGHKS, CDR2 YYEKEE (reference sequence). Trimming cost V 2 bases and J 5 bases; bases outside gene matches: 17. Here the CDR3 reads CASSFALGTGGSRQETQYF. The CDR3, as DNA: TGTGCCAGCAGCTTCGCATTGGGGACAGGGGGATCTCGGCAGGAGACCCAGTACTTC. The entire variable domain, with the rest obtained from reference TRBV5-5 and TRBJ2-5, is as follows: DAGVTQSPTHLIKTRGQQVTLRCSPISGHKSVSWYQQVLGQGPQFIFQYYEKEERGRGNFPDRFSARQFPNYSSELNVNALLLGDSALYLCASSFALGTGGSRQETQYFGPGTRLLVL.

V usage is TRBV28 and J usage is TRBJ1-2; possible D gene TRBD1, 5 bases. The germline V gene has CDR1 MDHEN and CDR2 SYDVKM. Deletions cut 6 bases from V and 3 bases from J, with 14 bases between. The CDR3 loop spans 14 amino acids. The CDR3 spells CASSVLQGYYGYTF. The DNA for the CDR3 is TGTGCCAGCAGCGTACTCCAGGGTTACTATGGCTACACCTTC.

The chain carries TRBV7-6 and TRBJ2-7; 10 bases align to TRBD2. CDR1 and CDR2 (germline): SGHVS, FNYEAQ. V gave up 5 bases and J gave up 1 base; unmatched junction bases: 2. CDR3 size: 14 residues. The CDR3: CASSQRGGSYEQYF. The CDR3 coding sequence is TGTGCCAGCAGCCAGCGGGGGGGGTCCTACGAGCAGTACTTC.

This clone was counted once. The CDR3 protein is CASSIDRYSGNTIYF. DNA for the CDR3: TGTGCCAGTAGTATCGACAGGTACTCTGGAAACACCATATATTTT. The chain has TRBV19 and TRBJ1-3; a weak D match, TRBD1 (6 bases). This CDR3 is built from 15 residues. CDR1 LNHDA and CDR2 SQIVND come from the germline V gene (reference sequence). Trimming took 3 bases from V and 0 from J, leaving 9 bases between them.

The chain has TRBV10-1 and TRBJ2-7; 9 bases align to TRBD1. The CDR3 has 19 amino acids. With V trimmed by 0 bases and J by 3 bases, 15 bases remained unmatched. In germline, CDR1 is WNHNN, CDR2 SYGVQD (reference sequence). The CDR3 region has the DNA TGCGCCAGCAGTGAGTCCGGGACAGGGTCGCCTCCTGCCTACTACGAGCAGTACGTC. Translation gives CASSESGTGSPPAYYEQYV.